Listed here are 15 T cell receptor beta chains from one sample, sequenced in a study of cytomegalovirus exposure and HLA in healthy donors. PCR was performed using 60 Vbeta and 13 Jbeta primers. The table came from immunoSEQ multiplex PCR; TCRdb's copy has only in-frame clones and leaves some out. This sample has about 210,000 clones, with about four fifths found just once. The specimen was PBMCs. The receptors stem from a man between 25 and 39 years old in good health and CMV-seronegative.

Of note for this clone: Germline and junction disagree at one end, which may indicate a read error. V gene TRBV11-1 combines with J gene TRBJ2-7, with 11 bases fitting TRBD1. In germline, CDR1 is SGHAT, CDR2 FQDESV (reference sequence). This CDR3 is 15 amino acids long. CDR3 sequence reads: CASSLGTGGNYKQYF. The DNA of the CDR3 is TGTGCCAGCAGCTTAGGGACAGGGGGCAACTACAAGCAGTACTTC.

This chain links TRBV10-3 with TRBJ2-3, with 10 bases that match TRBD1. The CDR3 has 14 residues. Trimming removed 8 bases from V and 4 bases from J; junction bases left unmatched: 6. CDR1 ENHRY and CDR2 SYGVKD come from the germline V gene. This chain's CDR3 is CAIRQGANADTQYF. The CDR3 nucleotides are TGTGCCATCCGACAGGGGGCGAATGCAGATACGCAGTATTTT.

The chain carries TRBV6-6 and TRBJ1-6; possible D gene TRBD1, 6 bases. From germline, CDR1 is MNHNY and CDR2 SVGAGI (reference sequence). There are 14 residues in the CDR3. The germline V and J ends were trimmed by 10 bases and 7 bases, with 17 bases remaining between them. CDR3 DNA: TGTGCCACCCTTATCGACAGGAACAATTCACCCCTCCACTTT. It yields the protein CATLIDRNNSPLHF.

CDR3 in DNA: TGTGCCAGCAGCTTAGGGAGCAGGAACACTGAAGCTTTCTTT. It yields the protein CASSLGSRNTEAFF. The rearrangement joins TRBV11-3 to TRBJ1-1; no clear D gene. V dropped 1 base and J dropped 1 base, with 7 bases sitting between them. CDR1 SGHNT and CDR2 YENEEA come from the germline V gene. This CDR3 spans 14 amino acids.

This clone turned up a few times. The chain has TRBV5-6 and TRBJ2-1, with 8 bases identical to TRBD1. This CDR3 contains 15 residues. Germline values: CDR1 SGHDT, CDR2 YYEEEE. The J segment lost 9 bases and the V segment lost 0 bases, leaving 8 bases of the junction unmatched. The DNA for the CDR3 is TGTGCCAGCAGCTTGGCAAGGACAGGGTGGCGTGAGCAGTTCTTC. Its protein product is CASSLARTGWREQFF.

This clone has only one observation. This rearrangement joins TRBV10-3 to TRBJ2-2; 11 bases match TRBD2. Germline assignment: CDR1 ENHRY and CDR2 SYGVKD. V dropped 0 bases and J dropped 4; count of bases not matched to a gene: 4. The CDR3 spans 17 residues. The CDR3 nucleotides are TGTGCCATCAGTGAGTCGGGACTAGCGGAGCCCACCGGGGAGCTGTTTTTT. Residues: CAISESGLAEPTGELFF.

The chain carries TRBV27 and TRBJ2-7, with D tentatively TRBD2 (7 bases). V lost 2 bases and J lost 5, with 13 bases in between. The germline V gene encodes CDR1 MNHEY and CDR2 SMNVEV (reference sequence). The CDR3 spans 14 residues. The CDR3 bases are TGTGCCAGCAGTTTAGCGGGGGCGCAGAACGAGCAGTACTTC. This codes for CASSLAGAQNEQYF.

This rearrangement joins TRBV6-1 to TRBJ1-5; D gene unclear. Germline assignment: CDR1 MNHNS and CDR2 SASEGT. Trimming removed 5 bases at V and 0 bases at J, with 8 bases between. This CDR3 is built from 14 residues. Here the CDR3 DNA reads TGTGCCAGCAGTCGAGATATTAGCAATCAGCCCCAGCATTTT. Translated, it gives CASSRDISNQPQHF.

V usage is TRBV19 and J usage is TRBJ2-3; D not resolved. Trimming left V 3 bases short and J 0 bases short, with 13 bases between. The CDR3 runs 16 residues. The germline V gene has CDR1 LNHDA and CDR2 SQIVND (reference sequence). The CDR3 DNA sequence: TGTGCCAGTAGTATGGCGGTCCTAGGAAGCACAGATACGCAGTATTTT. Its translation is CASSMAVLGSTDTQYF. The variable domain in full, completed from reference TRBV19 and TRBJ2-3, reads DGGITQSPKYLFRKEGQNVTLSCEQNLNHDAMYWYRQDPGQGLRLIYYSQIVNDFQKGDIAEGYSVSREKKESFPLTVTSAQKNPTAFYLCASSMAVLGSTDTQYFGPGTRLTVL.

The table lists this clone with a count of one. The chain couples TRBV5-6 to TRBJ2-1; D unclear. The CDR3 has 12 residues. Deletions cut 0 bases from V and 12 bases from J, with 10 bases between. Germline V lookup: CDR1 SGHDT, CDR2 YYEEEE. The CDR3 region is CASSLVSSGQFF. In DNA, the CDR3 is TGTGCCAGCAGCTTGGTGTCCTCGGGGCAGTTCTTC.

The rearrangement uses TRBV2 and TRBJ1-5; 7 bases map to TRBD1. Germline trimming cut 8 bases from V and 2 bases from J; bases unmatched to any gene: 9. The CDR3 contains 15 residues. The V gene's germline CDR1 is SNHLY and CDR2 FYNNEI. Here the CDR3 DNA reads TGTGCCAGCGTTAGACAGGGTGAGGGCAATCAGCCCCAGCATTTT. Translation: CASVRQGEGNQPQHF.

The genes are TRBV28 and TRBJ1-2; D possibly corresponds to TRBD1 (5 bases). Germline-derived CDR1 and CDR2 are MDHEN and SYDVKM. V shed 3 bases and J shed 4 bases, with 6 bases lying between them. This CDR3 has 12 amino acids. The CDR3 DNA follows: TGTGCCAGCAGTTTTACAGGCTATGGCTACACCTTC. It specifies CASSFTGYGYTF.

The genes are TRBV5-4 and TRBJ2-7, with a tentative D call TRBD1 (6 bases). Trimming removed 3 bases at V and 0 bases at J, with 13 bases between. Germline CDR1 is SGHNT and CDR2 is YYREEE (reference sequence). The CDR3 consists of 15 residues. The DNA of the CDR3 is TGTGCCAGCAGCTCCGGGACACTTAGCTCCTACGAGCAGTACTTC. Translation gives CASSSGTLSSYEQYF.

V is TRBV6-5 and J is TRBJ2-7; D might be TRBD1 (6 bases). The CDR3 totals 15 residues. The germline V gene encodes CDR1 MNHEY and CDR2 SVGAGI. V dropped 6 bases and J dropped 2 bases, with 17 bases sitting between them. Here the CDR3 DNA reads TGTGCCAGCAGCTCAGTGGACAGCTTAGCCTACGAGCAGTACTTC. Residues: CASSSVDSLAYEQYF.

The J gene is TRBJ1-6, the V gene TRBV5-8; perhaps TRBD1 as D (5 bases). The CDR3 has 14 residues. Trimming left V 3 bases short and J 7 bases short, with 11 bases between. CDR1 is SGHTS and CDR2 is YDEGEE in the germline V gene. The CDR3 coding sequence is TGTGCCAGCAGCTCGGGACTCTTAAATTCACCCCTCCACTTT. Protein sequence: CASSSGLLNSPLHF.